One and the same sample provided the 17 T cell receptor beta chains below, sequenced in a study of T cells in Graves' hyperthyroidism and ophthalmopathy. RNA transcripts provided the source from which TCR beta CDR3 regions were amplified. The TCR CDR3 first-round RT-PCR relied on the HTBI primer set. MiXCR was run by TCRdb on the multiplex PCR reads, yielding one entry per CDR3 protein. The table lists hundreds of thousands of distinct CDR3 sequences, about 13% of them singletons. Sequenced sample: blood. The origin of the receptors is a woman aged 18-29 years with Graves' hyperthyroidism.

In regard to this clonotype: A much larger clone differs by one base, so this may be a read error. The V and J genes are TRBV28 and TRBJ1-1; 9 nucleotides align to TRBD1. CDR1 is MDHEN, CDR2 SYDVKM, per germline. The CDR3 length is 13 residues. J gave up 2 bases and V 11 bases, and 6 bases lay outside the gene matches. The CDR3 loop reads CAGRTGVNTEAFF. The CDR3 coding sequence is TGTGCCGGCCGGACAGGGGTTAACACTGAAGCTTTCTTT.

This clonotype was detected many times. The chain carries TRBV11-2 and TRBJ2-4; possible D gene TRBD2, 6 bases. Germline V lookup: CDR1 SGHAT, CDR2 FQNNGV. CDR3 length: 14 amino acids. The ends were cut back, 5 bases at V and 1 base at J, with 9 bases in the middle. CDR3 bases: TGTGCCAGCAGCCCGGGACTGGCCAAAAACATTCAGTACTTC. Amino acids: CASSPGLAKNIQYF.

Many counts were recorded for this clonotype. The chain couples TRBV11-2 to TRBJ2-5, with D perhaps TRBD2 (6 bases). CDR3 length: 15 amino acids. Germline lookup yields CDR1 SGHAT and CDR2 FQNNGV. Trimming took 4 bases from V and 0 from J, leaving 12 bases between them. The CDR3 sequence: CASSSNREYQETQYF. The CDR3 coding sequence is TGTGCCAGCAGCTCCAACCGGGAGTACCAAGAGACCCAGTACTTC.

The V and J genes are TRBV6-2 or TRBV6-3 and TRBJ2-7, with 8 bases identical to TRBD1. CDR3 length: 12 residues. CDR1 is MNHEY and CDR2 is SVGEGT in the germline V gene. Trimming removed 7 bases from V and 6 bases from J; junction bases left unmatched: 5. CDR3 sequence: CASNRQGFEQYF. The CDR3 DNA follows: TGTGCCAGCAACCGACAGGGGTTCGAGCAGTACTTC.

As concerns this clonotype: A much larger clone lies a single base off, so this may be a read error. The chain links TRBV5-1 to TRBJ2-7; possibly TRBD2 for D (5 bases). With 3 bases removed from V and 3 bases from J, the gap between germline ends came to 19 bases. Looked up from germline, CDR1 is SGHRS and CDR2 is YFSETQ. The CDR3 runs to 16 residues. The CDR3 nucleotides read TGCGCCAGCAGCTCCTCCTTGGGGAGAGGGAACTACGAGCAGTACTTC. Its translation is CASSSSLGRGNYEQYF. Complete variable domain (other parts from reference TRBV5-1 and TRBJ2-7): KAGVTQTPRYLIKTRGQQVTLSCSPISGHRSVSWYQQTPGQGLQFLFEYFSETQRNKGNFPGRFSGRQFSNSRSEMNVSTLELGDSALYLCASSSSLGRGNYEQYFGPGTRLTVT.

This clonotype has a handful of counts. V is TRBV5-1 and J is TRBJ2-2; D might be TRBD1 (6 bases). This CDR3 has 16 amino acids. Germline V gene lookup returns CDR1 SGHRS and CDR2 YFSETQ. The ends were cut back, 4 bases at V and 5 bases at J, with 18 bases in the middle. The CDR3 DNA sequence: TGCGCCAGCAGCCTCGATCAGGGGTCCGGAACCGGGGAGCTGTTTTTT. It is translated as CASSLDQGSGTGELFF.

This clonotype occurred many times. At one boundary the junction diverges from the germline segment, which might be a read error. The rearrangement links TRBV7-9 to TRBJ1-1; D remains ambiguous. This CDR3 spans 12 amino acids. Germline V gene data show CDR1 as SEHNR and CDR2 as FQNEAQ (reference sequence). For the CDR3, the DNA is TGTGCCAGCAACTTAGGCGGGACTGAAGCTTTCTTT. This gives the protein CASNLGGTEAFF.

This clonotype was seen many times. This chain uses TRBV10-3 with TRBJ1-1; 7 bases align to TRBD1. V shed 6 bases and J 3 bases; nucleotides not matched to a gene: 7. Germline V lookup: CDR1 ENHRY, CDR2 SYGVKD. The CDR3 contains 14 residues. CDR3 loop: CAIRGTAGDTEAFF. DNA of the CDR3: TGTGCCATCAGGGGGACAGCCGGGGACACTGAAGCTTTCTTT.

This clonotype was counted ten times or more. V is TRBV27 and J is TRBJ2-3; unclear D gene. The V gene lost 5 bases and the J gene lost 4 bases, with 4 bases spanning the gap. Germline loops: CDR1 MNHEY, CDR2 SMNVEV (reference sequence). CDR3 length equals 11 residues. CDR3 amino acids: CASSRSDTQYF. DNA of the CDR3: TGTGCCAGCAGTCGCTCAGATACGCAGTATTTT.

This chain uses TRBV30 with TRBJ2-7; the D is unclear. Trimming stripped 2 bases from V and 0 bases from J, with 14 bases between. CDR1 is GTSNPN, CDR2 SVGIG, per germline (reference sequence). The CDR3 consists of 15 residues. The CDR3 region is CAWSTSSGSSYEQYF. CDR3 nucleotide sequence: TGTGCCTGGAGTACGTCTTCTGGAAGCTCCTACGAGCAGTACTTC.

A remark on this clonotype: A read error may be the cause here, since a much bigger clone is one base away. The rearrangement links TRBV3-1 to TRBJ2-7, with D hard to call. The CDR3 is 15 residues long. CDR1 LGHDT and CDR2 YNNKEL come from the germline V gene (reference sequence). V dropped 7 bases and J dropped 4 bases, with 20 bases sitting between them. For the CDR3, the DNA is TGTGCCAGCACATCGTCGCAGTCCTCACGGTACGAGCAGTACTTC. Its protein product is CASTSSQSSRYEQYF.

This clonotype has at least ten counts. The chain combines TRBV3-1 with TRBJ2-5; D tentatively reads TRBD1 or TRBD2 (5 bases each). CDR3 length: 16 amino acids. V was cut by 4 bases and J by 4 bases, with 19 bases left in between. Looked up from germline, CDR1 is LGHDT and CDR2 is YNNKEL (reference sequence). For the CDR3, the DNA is TGTGCCAGCAGCCCGGCCTGGGACGTCTCGGTAGAGACCCAGTACTTC. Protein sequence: CASSPAWDVSVETQYF.

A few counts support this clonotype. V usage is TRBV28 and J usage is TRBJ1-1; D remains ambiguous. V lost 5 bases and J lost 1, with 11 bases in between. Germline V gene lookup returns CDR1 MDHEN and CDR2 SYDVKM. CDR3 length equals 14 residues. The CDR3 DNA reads TGTGCCAGCAGTAAGCTGGTCGGGAACACTGAAGCTTTCTTT. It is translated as CASSKLVGNTEAFF.

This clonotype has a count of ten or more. CDR3: CATASTGARTDTQYF. The DNA of the CDR3 is TGTGCCACCGCTTCGACAGGGGCACGCACAGATACGCAGTATTTT. The chain is built from TRBV24-1 and TRBJ2-3, with TRBD1 matching over 8 bases. CDR3 length: 15 residues. CDR1 and CDR2 (germline): KGHDR, SFDVKD. Trimming at V came to 9 bases and at J to 1 base, leaving 8 bases not matched to a gene.

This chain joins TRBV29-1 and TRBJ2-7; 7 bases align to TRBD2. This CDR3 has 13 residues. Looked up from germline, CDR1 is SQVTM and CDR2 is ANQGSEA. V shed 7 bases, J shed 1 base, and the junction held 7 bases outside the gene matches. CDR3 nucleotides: TGCAGCGGTTTAACTAGCGTTTCCTACGAGCAGTACTTC. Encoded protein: CSGLTSVSYEQYF.

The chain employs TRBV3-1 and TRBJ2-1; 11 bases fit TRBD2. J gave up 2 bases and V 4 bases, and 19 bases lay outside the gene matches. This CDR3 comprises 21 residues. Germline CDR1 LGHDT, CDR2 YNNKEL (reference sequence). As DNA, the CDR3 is TGTGCCAGCAGCCTATTAACCTCCGGGACTAGCGGCCAAGGGGCCTACAATGAGCAGTTCTTC. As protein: CASSLLTSGTSGQGAYNEQFF.

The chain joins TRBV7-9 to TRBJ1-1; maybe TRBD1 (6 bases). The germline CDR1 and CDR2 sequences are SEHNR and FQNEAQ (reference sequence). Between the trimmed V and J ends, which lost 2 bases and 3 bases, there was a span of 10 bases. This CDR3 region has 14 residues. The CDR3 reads CASSLRGLYTEAFF. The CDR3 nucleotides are TGTGCCAGCAGCTTACGGGGGCTCTACACTGAAGCTTTCTTT.